What follows are 4 T cell receptor beta chains derived from one specimen sequenced in a study of shared clonotypes between healthy human individuals. TCRdb's table, derived via immunoSEQ multiplex PCR, lists solely in-frame clones and lacks some. There are about 800,000 clones in the sample; just over 95% occur only once, and roughly 0.23% lies in the top ten. As defined, naive CD8 cells were CD45RO-negative and positively selected for CCR7, with terminally differentiated effector memory CD45RA+ cells excluded. Sequencing was done on a sample of naive CD8+ T cells sorted from blood. These receptors originate from a man between 25 and 39 years old in good health.

The genes are TRBV4-1 and TRBJ2-1; D might be TRBD2 (6 bases). CDR3 size: 16 residues. Looked up from germline, CDR1 is MGHRA and CDR2 is YSYEKL. V dropped 3 bases and J dropped 3 bases, with 15 bases sitting between them. CDR3 amino acids: CASSHLSGDHYNEQFF. DNA of the CDR3: TGCGCCAGCAGCCACCTTAGCGGAGACCACTACAATGAGCAGTTCTTC.

The chain has TRBV5-6 and TRBJ2-3; D is perhaps TRBD1 or TRBD2 (5 bases each). Trimming pared 7 bases from V and 1 base from J, leaving 7 bases between. The CDR3 has 12 amino acids. CDR1 SGHDT and CDR2 YYEEEE come from the germline V gene. CDR3 in amino acids: CASRGGTDTQYF. The CDR3 DNA reads as TGTGCCAGCCGAGGGGGCACAGATACGCAGTATTTT.

This clone was seen just once. The chain is built from TRBV5-4 and TRBJ1-2, with a tentative D call TRBD1 (6 bases). This CDR3 comprises 15 residues. Trimming cost V 0 bases and J 5 bases, with 14 bases left between them. CDR1 and CDR2 from the germline V gene are SGHNT and YYREEE (reference sequence). The DNA for the CDR3 is TGTGCCAGCAGCTTGGGGGGGGCCTGGTTGTATGGCTACACCTTC. Its translation is CASSLGGAWLYGYTF. The complete variable domain, with remaining parts taken from reference TRBV5-4 and TRBJ1-2, reads ETGVTQSPTHLIKTRGQQVTLRCSSQSGHNTVSWYQQALGQGPQFIFQYYREEENGRGNFPPRFSGLQFPNYSSELNVNALELDDSALYLCASSLGGAWLYGYTFGSGTRLTVV.

A note on this clone: Additional DNA sequences in this sample encode the identical CDR3. The chain recombines TRBV27 with TRBJ2-1; unclear D gene. Trimming removed 2 bases at V and 0 bases at J, with 5 bases between. The CDR3 runs 14 residues. The germline V gene encodes CDR1 MNHEY and CDR2 SMNVEV (reference sequence). In DNA form, the CDR3 reads TGTGCCAGCAGTTTACGCAGCTCCTACAATGAGCAGTTCTTC. This sequence encodes CASSLRSSYNEQFF.